This T cell receptor beta chain was found in a study of vaccination effects on CD4 cells after COVID-19. In the study overall: After the second dose, samples were taken at median day 72. Study-level findings and limits: Cross-reactivity with common cold coronaviruses was shown by only 1 of 255 vaccine-induced clones in healthy vaccinees.

V trimming: 0 bases; J trimming: 0 bases; junction bases outside the gene matches: 11. The CDR3 extends over 19 amino acids. Looked up from germline, CDR1 is SGHDT and CDR2 is YYEEEE. Pools of viral peptides were used by the ViraFEST assay to expand antigen-specific CD4+ T cells ahead of sequencing. Culture proceeded for 10 days, and CD4+ T cells were then isolated. The vaccine given was either BNT162b2 or mRNA-1273, in two doses. The study found no prior SARS-CoV-2 infection in the vaccine recipients, who tested negative for nucleocapsid antibodies. Clones were sequenced by immunoSEQ multiplex PCR, and TCRdb holds only the in-frame ones, with some missing. The sample records 30,000 to 40,000 clones, around four fifths being singletons. Concerning this clone itself: Its antigen is not identified.

Specimen: CD4+ T cells from PBMCs cultured with HCoV-NL63 spike peptides, collected after COVID-19 vaccination. V gene TRBV5-6 combines with J gene TRBJ2-4; 8 bases line up with TRBD2. This sequence was found in a human donor who received a COVID-19 vaccine. Some clones in this sample may be carry-over from other donors' samples. CDR3 coding DNA: TGTGCCAGCAGCTTGGGAGTATCGGGGGGGTCCATAGCCAAAAACATTCAGTACTTC. This encodes CASSLGVSGGSIAKNIQYF.